The next 20 T cell receptor beta chains were all read from a single sample in a study of cytomegalovirus exposure and HLA in healthy donors. The PCR employed 60 Vbeta primers together with 13 Jbeta primers. The repertoire was sequenced with immunoSEQ multiplex PCR; TCRdb's copy has only in-frame clones and lacks some. This sample's clone table lists 110,000 to 150,000 clones. The sample taken for sequencing was PBMCs. Receptors were obtained from a woman under 30 in good health and CMV-seronegative.

The chain links TRBV18 to TRBJ2-7; maybe TRBD1 (5 bases). V lost 1 base and J lost 5, with 18 bases in between. This CDR3 comprises 16 residues. Per germline, CDR1 KGHSH and CDR2 LQKENI. Here the CDR3 reads CASSPLAAGYGDEQYF. Here the CDR3 DNA reads TGTGCCAGCTCACCACTTGCGGCAGGGTATGGAGACGAGCAGTACTTC.

The genes are TRBV30 and TRBJ1-1; maybe TRBD1 (5 bases). This CDR3 region has 13 residues. Germline V gene data show CDR1 as GTSNPN and CDR2 as SVGIG (reference sequence). V lost 3 bases, J lost 6 bases, and 14 bases lay in between. DNA of the CDR3: TGTGCCTGGAGCATACAGGAGTTTTCTGAAGCTTTCTTT. This gives the protein CAWSIQEFSEAFF.

V is TRBV19 and J is TRBJ2-4, with D possibly TRBD2 on 5 matching bases. CDR3 length: 15 residues. Germline V gene lookup returns CDR1 LNHDA and CDR2 SQIVND (reference sequence). Trimming shortened V by 5 bases and J by 2 bases, and 13 bases separated the two germline ends. CDR3 sequence (DNA): TGTGCCAGTAGTTTGAGCCGGGGTCCCAAAAACATTCAGTACTTC. Its protein product is CASSLSRGPKNIQYF.

The chain couples TRBV7-3 to TRBJ2-2, with 7 nucleotides matching TRBD2. V dropped 1 base and J dropped 1; count of bases not matched to a gene: 3. The CDR3 has 16 amino acids. The germline V gene has CDR1 SGHTA and CDR2 FQGTGA. The chain's CDR3 is CASSLNGGRNTGELFF. For the CDR3, the DNA is TGTGCCAGCAGCTTAAACGGCGGGAGGAACACCGGGGAGCTGTTTTTT. Supplemented by reference TRBV7-3 and TRBJ2-2, the full variable domain reads GAGVSQTPSNKVTEKGKYVELRCDPISGHTALYWYRQSLGQGPEFLIYFQGTGAADDSGLPNDRFFAVRPEGSVSTLKIQRTERGDSAVYLCASSLNGGRNTGELFFGEGSRLTVL.

In the case of this clone: The sample has other DNA sequences that encode this CDR3 too. The chain combines TRBV2 with TRBJ2-3, with TRBD2 identical over 11 bases. Per germline, CDR1 SNHLY and CDR2 FYNNEI. The CDR3 consists of 19 residues. The trim removed 6 bases at V and 4 bases at J, leaving 18 bases unmatched. The CDR3 here is CASSVPQDTSGRFADTQYF. The CDR3 DNA is TGTGCCAGCAGCGTTCCACAAGATACTAGCGGGAGATTCGCAGATACGCAGTATTTT. Looking up the rest from reference TRBV2 and TRBJ2-3 gives the full variable domain: EPEVTQTPSHQVTQMGQEVILRCVPISNHLYFYWYRQILGQKVEFLVSFYNNEISEKSEIFDDQFSVERPDGSNFTLKIRSTKLEDSAMYFCASSVPQDTSGRFADTQYFGPGTRLTVL.

This sequence joins TRBV5-6 and TRBJ1-1; unclear D gene. The CDR3 totals 16 residues. Germline values: CDR1 SGHDT, CDR2 YYEEEE. Trimming stripped 1 base from V and 4 bases from J, with 17 bases between. CDR3 protein: CASSLFRGYEATEAFF. The CDR3 DNA reads TGTGCCAGCAGCTTGTTCCGGGGTTATGAGGCCACTGAAGCTTTCTTT.

V and J are TRBV5-1 and TRBJ2-1, with 13 bases fitting TRBD2. The CDR3 loop spans 13 amino acids. Trimming cost V 4 bases and J 10 bases; bases outside gene matches: 2. CDR1 SGHRS and CDR2 YFSETQ come from the germline V gene. CDR3 sequence (DNA): TGCGCCAGCAGCACGGGACTAGCGGGAGAGCAGTTCTTC. It yields the protein CASSTGLAGEQFF.

The rearrangement uses TRBV9 and TRBJ1-5, with D possibly being TRBD1 (5 bases). This CDR3 has 15 residues. Per the germline V gene, CDR1 is SGDLS and CDR2 is YYNGEE. V was pared by 4 bases and J by 1 base, with 12 bases between. The CDR3 bases are TGTGCCAGCAGCATCGGGGGGTTCAGCAATCAGCCCCAGCATTTT. It encodes CASSIGGFSNQPQHF. The whole variable domain, remainder taken from reference TRBV9 and TRBJ1-5, is DSGVTQTPKHLITATGQRVTLRCSPRSGDLSVYWYQQSLDQGLQFLIQYYNGEERAKGNILERFSAQQFPDLHSELNLSSLELGDSALYFCASSIGGFSNQPQHFGDGTRLSIL.

V is TRBV30 and J is TRBJ2-7; D might be TRBD1 (5 bases). V was pared by 0 bases and J by 1 base, with 10 bases between. From germline, CDR1 is GTSNPN and CDR2 SVGIG (reference sequence). This CDR3 spans 14 amino acids. CDR3 in DNA: TGTGCCTGGAGTGTCTCAGGGTTTTCCTACGAGCAGTACTTC. Protein: CAWSVSGFSYEQYF.

This sequence joins TRBV7-9 and TRBJ2-3; 7 bases match TRBD1. The V and J ends lost 1 base and 0 bases, in that order; junction bases with no gene match: 10. The CDR3 length is 18 residues. Germline CDR1 SEHNR, CDR2 FQNEAQ (reference sequence). Here the CDR3 DNA reads TGTGCCAGCAGCTTAGGCAGGGACAGCAGGCTAAGCACAGATACGCAGTATTTT. This encodes CASSLGRDSRLSTDTQYF. The full variable domain, with the rest looked up from reference TRBV7-9 and TRBJ2-3, is DTGVSQNPRHKITKRGQNVTFRCDPISEHNRLYWYRQTLGQGPEFLTYFQNEAQLEKSRLLSDRFSAERPKGSFSTLEIQRTEQGDSAMYLCASSLGRDSRLSTDTQYFGPGTRLTVL.

The chain couples TRBV2 to TRBJ2-7, with 13 bases identical to TRBD2. The germline V gene encodes CDR1 SNHLY and CDR2 FYNNEI. The CDR3 is 14 amino acids. Trimming at V came to 8 bases and at J to 4 bases, leaving 5 bases not matched to a gene. The CDR3 bases are TGTGCCAGCGGCCGGACTAGCGGGGGATACGAGCAGTACGTC. This gives the protein CASGRTSGGYEQYV.

This rearrangement joins TRBV15 to TRBJ1-4; tentative D call: TRBD1 (6 bases). CDR3 length equals 15 residues. V was cut by 1 base and J by 4 bases, with 10 bases left in between. Germline V gene lookup returns CDR1 LNHNV and CDR2 YYDKDF (reference sequence). CDR3 amino acids: CATSRGEGVNEKLFF. The DNA of the CDR3 is TGTGCCACCAGCAGAGGGGAGGGGGTTAATGAAAAACTGTTTTTT.

The chain carries TRBV6-1 and TRBJ2-3; 9 bases are shared with TRBD1. The CDR3 contains 15 residues. The V segment lost 4 bases and the J segment 4 bases; nucleotides outside the gene matches: 6. Germline CDR1 and CDR2: MNHNS and SASEGT. Here the CDR3 reads CASSAQQGAADTQYF. DNA of the CDR3: TGTGCCAGCAGTGCCCAACAGGGGGCCGCAGATACGCAGTATTTT.

The J gene is TRBJ2-5, the V gene TRBV28; 9 nucleotides align to TRBD2. Trimming removed 5 bases from V and 4 bases from J; junction bases left unmatched: 5. CDR1 is MDHEN, CDR2 SYDVKM, per germline. The CDR3 runs 14 residues. CDR3 in amino acids: CASSVAGVRETQYF. The DNA for the CDR3 is TGTGCCAGCAGTGTAGCGGGAGTTAGAGAGACCCAGTACTTC.

The rearrangement uses TRBV5-1 and TRBJ1-1; possibly TRBD1 for D (6 bases). V shed 2 bases and J shed 1 base, with 6 bases lying between them. CDR3 size: 13 residues. Germline loops: CDR1 SGHRS, CDR2 YFSETQ. For the CDR3, the DNA is TGCGCCAGCAGCTTACAGGGGAACACTGAAGCTTTCTTT. Translation: CASSLQGNTEAFF.

As concerns this clone: At the DNA level, this CDR3 is encoded by other sequences in the same sample as well. This chain joins TRBV9 and TRBJ2-1; 8 bases line up with TRBD2. Germline CDR1 and CDR2: SGDLS and YYNGEE. The CDR3 is 18 amino acids. Germline trimming cut 2 bases from V and 5 bases from J; bases unmatched to any gene: 15. CDR3: CASSVSGGAPLLHNEQFF. The CDR3, as DNA: TGTGCCAGCAGCGTGTCGGGAGGGGCCCCCCTCCTACACAATGAGCAGTTCTTC.

J is TRBJ2-1 and V is TRBV6-4; 12 nucleotides agree with TRBD2. The V and J ends lost 6 bases and 8 bases, in that order; junction bases with no gene match: 8. There are 15 residues in the CDR3. Germline-derived CDR1 and CDR2 are MRHNA and SNTAGT. The CDR3 DNA reads TGTGCCAGCAGCCGACTAGCGGGAGTTGGGGATGAGCAGTTCTTC. It yields the protein CASSRLAGVGDEQFF.

V gene TRBV1 combines with J gene TRBJ2-7; the tabulated D call, TRBD2, remains unverified against the DNA. TRBV1 is marked as a pseudogene. The CDR3 is 13 amino acids. DNA of the CDR3: TGCACCAGCAGCTTAAACCCAGCGAAAGAGCAGTACTTC. It yields the protein CTSSLNPAKEQYF.

The chain employs TRBV5-1 and TRBJ2-1, with 12 bases fitting TRBD2. The CDR3 length is 17 residues. The V gene end was trimmed by 3 bases and the J gene end by 3 bases; junction bases not matched to a gene: 7. CDR1 is SGHRS, CDR2 YFSETQ, per germline. In nucleotides, the CDR3 is TGCGCCAGCAGCTCTAGCGGGAGGGCTGCAGACTACAATGAGCAGTTCTTC. Translated: CASSSSGRAADYNEQFF.

The genes are TRBV4-1 and TRBJ2-1; a possible D gene is TRBD2 (6 bases). There are 13 residues in the CDR3. The V gene's germline CDR1 is MGHRA and CDR2 YSYEKL. The V end was cut by 7 bases, the J end by 4 bases, with 11 bases between. CDR3 amino acids: CASTRDLYNEQFF. The CDR3, as DNA: TGCGCCAGCACCCGGGACTTATACAATGAGCAGTTCTTC.